The rows below give T cell receptor beta chains drawn from one sample of a study of CD8+ T cells in alopecia areata. The assay was immunoSEQ multiplex PCR, and TCRdb's table has in-frame clones only and misses some. The profile shows more than 150,000 clones, 58% of them singletons. The sample consisted of CD8+ T cells sorted from blood, taken at week 24, from a patient treated with tofacitinib. The source of these receptors is a human donor with alopecia areata. CDR3s include the opening cysteine and the closing phenylalanine or tryptophan. Fields, in order: J gene, V gene, D gene, clone size, CDR3 protein, CDR3 DNA. D genes are given only for firm matches. Some rows have no size entry. The others give once, few or many, or a class for an expanded clone.

j_call: TRBJ2-7; v_call: TRBV5-6; d_call: TRBD1; clone_size: .; cdr3_aa: CASSFGTGYEQYF; cdr3_nt: TGTGCCAGCAGCTTCGGGACAGGTTACGAGCAGTACTTC
j_call: TRBJ2-3; v_call: TRBV15; d_call: .; clone_size: .; cdr3_aa: CATSAERSTDTQYF; cdr3_nt: TGTGCCACCAGCGCCGAGAGGAGCACAGATACGCAGTATTTT
j_call: TRBJ1-5; v_call: TRBV9; d_call: .; clone_size: once; cdr3_aa: CASGEPQHF; cdr3_nt: TGTGCCAGCGGGGAGCCCCAGCATTTT
j_call: TRBJ2-7; v_call: TRBV7-8; d_call: TRBD1; clone_size: .; cdr3_aa: CASSSRTGVLGEQYF; cdr3_nt: TGTGCCAGCAGCTCGAGGACAGGGGTCTTAGGAGAGCAGTACTTC
j_call: TRBJ2-3; v_call: TRBV30; d_call: .; clone_size: .; cdr3_aa: CAWVGGTKLSSTDTQYF; cdr3_nt: TGTGCCTGGGTAGGGGGAACAAAACTATCAAGCACAGATACGCAGTATTTT
j_call: TRBJ2-4; v_call: TRBV30; d_call: TRBD2; clone_size: .; cdr3_aa: CAWSPLAGGKNIQYF; cdr3_nt: TGTGCCTGGAGTCCCCTAGCGGGGGGTAAAAACATTCAGTACTTC
j_call: TRBJ1-1; v_call: TRBV2; d_call: .; clone_size: .; cdr3_aa: CATAGREAFF; cdr3_nt: TGTGCCACCGCAGGGAGGGAAGCTTTCTTT
j_call: TRBJ2-1; v_call: TRBV29-1; d_call: .; clone_size: few; cdr3_aa: CSVESGRGNEQFF; cdr3_nt: TGCAGCGTTGAAAGTGGGCGGGGAAATGAGCAGTTCTTC
j_call: TRBJ1-5; v_call: TRBV6-5; d_call: .; clone_size: .; cdr3_aa: CASSRGANQPQHF; cdr3_nt: TGTGCCAGCAGTCGCGGGGCGAATCAGCCCCAGCATTTT
j_call: TRBJ2-4; v_call: TRBV10-3; d_call: TRBD2; clone_size: .; cdr3_aa: CAISEVEGLAKNIQCF; cdr3_nt: TGTGCCATCAGTGAGGTGGAGGGACTAGCCAAAAACATTCAGTGCTTC
j_call: TRBJ1-6; v_call: TRBV2; d_call: .; clone_size: few; cdr3_aa: CASSVFVGSYNSPLHF; cdr3_nt: TGTGCCAGCAGTGTATTTGTGGGGTCCTATAATTCACCCCTCCACTTT
j_call: TRBJ2-3; v_call: TRBV7-9; d_call: TRBD1; clone_size: few; cdr3_aa: CASSLGTDRDTQYF; cdr3_nt: TGTGCCAGCAGCTTGGGGACAGATCGAGATACGCAGTATTTT
j_call: TRBJ2-2; v_call: TRBV7-9; d_call: .; clone_size: .; cdr3_aa: CASSSPLGYPGELFF; cdr3_nt: TGTGCCAGCAGCTCCCCCCTGGGTTATCCCGGGGAGCTGTTTTTT
j_call: TRBJ2-1; v_call: TRBV19; d_call: TRBD1; clone_size: many; cdr3_aa: CASSPRQGSKFNEQFF; cdr3_nt: TGTGCCAGTAGTCCCCGACAGGGTTCTAAATTCAATGAGCAGTTCTTC
j_call: TRBJ2-1; v_call: TRBV4-1; d_call: .; clone_size: few; cdr3_aa: CASSQDDLSSYNEQFF; cdr3_nt: TGCGCCAGCAGCCAAGATGACTTGAGCTCCTACAATGAGCAGTTCTTC
j_call: TRBJ2-7; v_call: TRBV15; d_call: TRBD1; clone_size: once; cdr3_aa: CATSHRGQENEQYF; cdr3_nt: TGTGCCACCAGCCATCGGGGACAGGAAAACGAGCAGTACTTC
j_call: TRBJ2-5; v_call: TRBV5-6; d_call: TRBD1; clone_size: .; cdr3_aa: CASSSKMGQGTQYF; cdr3_nt: TGTGCCAGCAGCTCAAAAATGGGACAGGGGACCCAGTACTTC
j_call: TRBJ1-2; v_call: TRBV2; d_call: .; clone_size: .; cdr3_aa: CASVEGGYTF; cdr3_nt: TGTGCCAGCGTGGAGGGGGGCTACACCTTC
j_call: TRBJ1-1; v_call: TRBV30; d_call: TRBD1; clone_size: .; cdr3_aa: CAWSGTGGTEAFF; cdr3_nt: TGTGCCTGGAGTGGGACAGGGGGAACTGAAGCTTTCTTT
j_call: TRBJ2-1; v_call: TRBV27; d_call: TRBD2; clone_size: .; cdr3_aa: CASSLRLAGGNEQFF; cdr3_nt: TGTGCCAGCAGTTTAAGGCTAGCGGGGGGAAACGAGCAGTTCTTC
j_call: TRBJ1-2; v_call: TRBV29-1; d_call: TRBD1; clone_size: few; cdr3_aa: CSVEGGTGGYGYTF; cdr3_nt: TGCAGCGTTGAAGGAGGGACAGGGGGCTATGGCTACACCTTC
j_call: TRBJ1-5; v_call: TRBV27; d_call: .; clone_size: .; cdr3_aa: CASSSLGGDIKPQHF; cdr3_nt: TGTGCCAGCAGTTCATTGGGAGGAGATATCAAACCCCAGCATTTT